This TCR beta chain was sequenced for a study of cytomegalovirus exposure and HLA in healthy donors. It was with 60 Vbeta and 13 Jbeta primers that the PCR ran. TCRdb keeps only in-frame clones here, not all; method: immunoSEQ multiplex PCR. The sample shows under 70,000 clones, 68% of them seen only once. In nominal health when sampled, donors likely had unrecorded immune exposures nonetheless. The source is a woman in her 30s in good health and CMV-seronegative. The sequenced sample consisted of PBMCs.

The CDR3, as DNA: TGTGCCAGCAGCCAAGGACAGGAAACTAACTATGGCTACACCTTC. Its translation: CASSQGQETNYGYTF. The V gene is TRBV14, the J gene TRBJ1-2, with D possibly matching TRBD1 (6 bases). Trimming pared 1 base from V and 0 bases from J, leaving 9 bases between. The CDR3 sequence is 15 residues long. The germline V gene encodes CDR1 SGHDN and CDR2 FVKESK.